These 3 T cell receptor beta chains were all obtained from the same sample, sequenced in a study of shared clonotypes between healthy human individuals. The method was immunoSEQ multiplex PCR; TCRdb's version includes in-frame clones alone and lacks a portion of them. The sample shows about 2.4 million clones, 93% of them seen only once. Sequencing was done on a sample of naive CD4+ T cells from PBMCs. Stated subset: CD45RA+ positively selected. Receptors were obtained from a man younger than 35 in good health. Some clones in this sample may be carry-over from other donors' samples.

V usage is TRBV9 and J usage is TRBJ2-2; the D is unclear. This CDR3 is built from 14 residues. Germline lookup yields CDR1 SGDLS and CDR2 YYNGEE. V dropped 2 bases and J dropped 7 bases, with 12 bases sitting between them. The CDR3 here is CASSVGMSGGELFF. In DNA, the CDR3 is TGTGCCAGCAGCGTCGGCATGTCTGGCGGGGAGCTGTTTTTT.

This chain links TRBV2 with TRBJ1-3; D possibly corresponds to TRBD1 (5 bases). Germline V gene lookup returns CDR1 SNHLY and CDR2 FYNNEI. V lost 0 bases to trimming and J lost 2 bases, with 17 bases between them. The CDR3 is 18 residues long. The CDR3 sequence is CASSEALRELGPGNTIYF. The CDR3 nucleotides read TGTGCCAGCAGTGAAGCGCTTCGGGAGTTGGGACCTGGAAACACCATATATTTT.

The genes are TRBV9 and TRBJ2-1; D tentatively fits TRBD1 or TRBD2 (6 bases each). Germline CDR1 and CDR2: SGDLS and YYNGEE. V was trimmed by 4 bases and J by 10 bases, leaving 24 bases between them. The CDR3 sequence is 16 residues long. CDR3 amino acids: CASSSNPGGLTLEQFF. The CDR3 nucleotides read TGTGCCAGCAGCTCCAACCCCGGGGGCCTGACGCTCGAGCAGTTCTTC. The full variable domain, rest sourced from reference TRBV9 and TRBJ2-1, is DSGVTQTPKHLITATGQRVTLRCSPRSGDLSVYWYQQSLDQGLQFLIQYYNGEERAKGNILERFSAQQFPDLHSELNLSSLELGDSALYFCASSSNPGGLTLEQFFGPGTRLTVL.